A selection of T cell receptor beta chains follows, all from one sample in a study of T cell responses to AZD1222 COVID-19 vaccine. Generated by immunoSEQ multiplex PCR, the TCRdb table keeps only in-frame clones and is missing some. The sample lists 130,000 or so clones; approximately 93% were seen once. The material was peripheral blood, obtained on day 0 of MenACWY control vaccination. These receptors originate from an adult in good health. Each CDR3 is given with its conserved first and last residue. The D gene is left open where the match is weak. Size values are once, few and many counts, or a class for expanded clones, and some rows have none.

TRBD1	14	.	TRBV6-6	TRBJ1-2	TGTGCCAGCAGTTACGGCCAGGGGGACTGGGGCTACACCTTC	CASSYGQGDWGYTF
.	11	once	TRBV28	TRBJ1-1	TGTGCCAGCAGTGGGAGGACTGAAGCTTTCTTT	CASSGRTEAFF
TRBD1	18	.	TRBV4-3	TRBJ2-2	TGCGCCAGCAGCCAAGATCTATTTGGACAGGGGAACACCGGGGAGCTGTTTTTT	CASSQDLFGQGNTGELFF
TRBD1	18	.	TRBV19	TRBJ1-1	TGTGCCAGTAGTATTAGGTTATGGACAGGGGCGATGAACACTGAAGCTTTCTTT	CASSIRLWTGAMNTEAFF
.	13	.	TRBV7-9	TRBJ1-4	TGTGCCAGCAGCTTTCCGCTCGGTGAAAAACTGTTTTTT	CASSFPLGEKLFF
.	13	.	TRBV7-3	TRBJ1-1	TGTGCCAGCGCCATAAGGCCAGACACTGAAGCTTTCTTT	CASAIRPDTEAFF
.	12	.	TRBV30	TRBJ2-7	TGTGCCTGGACCAAAGGGAGCTACGAGCAGTACTTC	CAWTKGSYEQYF
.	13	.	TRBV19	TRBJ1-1	TGTGCCAGTAGTATGGGGGGGGCAGCCGAAGCTTTCTTT	CASSMGGAAEAFF
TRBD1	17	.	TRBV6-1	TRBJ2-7	TGTGCCAGCAGTGAAGCAACAGGGGTTTTTATTTTCTACGAGCAGTACTTC	CASSEATGVFIFYEQYF
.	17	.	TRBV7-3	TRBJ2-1	TGTGCCAGCAGCTCCAGGGGGCGGAGCGGGGCCTACAATGAGCAGTTCTTC	CASSSRGRSGAYNEQFF
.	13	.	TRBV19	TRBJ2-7	TGTGCCAGTGCCGAGGACACATCCTACGAGCAGTACTTC	CASAEDTSYEQYF
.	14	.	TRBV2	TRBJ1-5	TGTGCCAGCAGTGAAACTTATAGCAATCAGCCCCAGCATTTT	CASSETYSNQPQHF